This is a list of T cell receptor beta chains from one sample in a study of spatial heterogeneity in lung cancer. MiXCR was run by TCRdb on the 5' RACE reads, yielding one entry per CDR3 protein. The sample includes roughly 120,000 distinct CDR3 sequences, more than 9% of them seen just once. Here the sequenced sample was PBMCs, taken at follow-up. These receptors were obtained from a male donor with early-stage non-small cell lung cancer. The CDR3 runs from the conserved cysteine through the conserved F or W. A D gene is named only where the DNA matches it firmly. The size of a clone is reported for some rows only, either as once, few or many, or as a class for expanded clones.

TRBV11-3	15	-	TRBJ1-1	many	CASSLAGPTDTEAFF	TGTGCCAGCAGCTTAGCGGGACCGACGGACACTGAAGCTTTCTTT
TRBV10-3	14	TRBD2	TRBJ2-1	-	CAIKSSGGTKEQFF	TGTGCCATCAAATCTAGCGGGGGGACAAAGGAGCAGTTCTTC
TRBV20-1	11	TRBD1	TRBJ1-1	-	CSARDHRGAFF	TGCAGTGCTAGAGATCACAGGGGGGCTTTCTTT
TRBV20-1	12	-	TRBJ2-3	few	CSLTGRFDTQYF	TGCAGTCTGACAGGGAGGTTCGATACGCAGTATTTT
TRBV5-5	19	TRBD2	TRBJ2-3	few	CASRGTTSGATVLSDTQYF	TGTGCCAGCAGGGGGACGACTAGCGGGGCTACGGTTTTATCAGATACGCAGTATTTT
TRBV7-3	14	-	TRBJ1-1	-	CASSLSQLGTEAFF	TGTGCCAGCAGCTTATCCCAGTTGGGGACTGAAGCTTTCTTT
TRBV15	12	TRBD1	TRBJ1-1	few	CATSGTDRKAFF	TGTGCCACCAGCGGAACGGACAGGAAGGCTTTCTTT
TRBV19	12	-	TRBJ1-4	many	CASPFAAEKLFF	TGTGCCAGCCCGTTTGCGGCGGAAAAACTGTTTTTT
TRBV5-1	16	TRBD2	TRBJ2-3	many	CASSPSQRGPTDTQYF	TGCGCCAGCAGCCCATCGCAGCGGGGGCCCACAGATACGCAGTATTTT
TRBV7-2	11	-	TRBJ1-1	-	CASSFSTEAFF	TGTGCCAGCAGCTTCTCCACTGAAGCTTTCTTT
TRBV20-1	15	TRBD1	TRBJ1-3	-	CSARVPGTAGNTIYF	TGCAGTGCTAGAGTCCCCGGGACAGCTGGAAACACCATATATTTT
TRBV15	13	-	TRBJ1-5	-	CATSNHRDKAQHF	TGTGCCACCAGCAACCACCGGGACAAAGCCCAGCATTTT
TRBV5-1	11	-	TRBJ2-7	few	CASSSRQEQYF	TGCGCCAGCAGCTCCAGGCAGGAGCAGTACTTC
TRBV6-5	11	-	TRBJ1-1	-	CASIGLNEAFF	TGTGCCAGCATTGGACTCAATGAAGCTTTCTTT
TRBV20-1	16	TRBD1	TRBJ1-6	-	CSASRDRPQFGSPLHF	TGCAGTGCTAGCAGGGACAGGCCGCAATTTGGTTCACCCCTCCACTTT
TRBV5-1	15	-	TRBJ2-1	-	CASSFEDVSYNEQFF	TGCGCCAGCAGCTTCGAAGACGTCTCCTACAATGAGCAGTTCTTC
TRBV10-3	14	-	TRBJ2-7	few	CAIRGAGALGEQYF	TGTGCCATCAGGGGGGCCGGGGCACTAGGCGAGCAGTACTTC
TRBV5-4	14	-	TRBJ2-3	few	CATLSESRTDTQYF	TGTGCCACCCTTAGTGAGAGCCGCACAGATACGCAGTATTTT
TRBV7-2	14	-	TRBJ2-1	-	CASSASRAYNEQFF	TGTGCCAGCAGCGCAAGCAGAGCCTACAATGAGCAGTTCTTC
TRBV19	13	-	TRBJ1-1	-	CASTPGPYTEAFF	TGTGCCAGTACGCCGGGGCCCTACACTGAAGCTTTCTTT
TRBV20-1	14	-	TRBJ2-3	many	CSASGRTSTDTQYF	TGCAGTGCTTCGGGACGGACCAGCACAGATACGCAGTATTTT
TRBV5-1	14	-	TRBJ2-5	few	CASTPGQVQETQYF	TGCGCCAGCACCCCGGGACAAGTCCAAGAGACCCAGTACTTC
TRBV27	13	-	TRBJ2-7	-	CASRLQGSYEQYF	TGTGCCAGCAGACTACAGGGTTCCTACGAGCAGTACTTC
TRBV5-1	14	-	TRBJ1-1	few	CASSLEWGNTEAFF	TGCGCCAGCAGCTTGGAATGGGGGAACACTGAAGCTTTCTTT
TRBV6-5	16	TRBD1	TRBJ2-7	few	CASSSRTGGPPYEQYF	TGTGCCAGCAGTTCCAGGACAGGGGGGCCTCCCTACGAGCAGTACTTC
TRBV6-5	14	TRBD1	TRBJ1-1	many	CASSSGQMNTEAFF	TGTGCCAGCAGTTCGGGACAGATGAACACTGAAGCTTTCTTT
TRBV15	17	TRBD2	TRBJ2-3	many	CATSSRLAGVGTDTQYF	TGTGCCACCAGCAGCAGACTAGCGGGGGTCGGCACAGATACGCAGTATTTT
TRBV11-2	16	-	TRBJ2-3	many	CASSARRDVSTDTQYF	TGTGCCAGCAGCGCCCGCCGGGACGTCAGCACAGATACGCAGTATTTT
TRBV5-1	17	TRBD1	TRBJ2-3	once	CASSLQGTGLRTDTQYF	TGCGCCAGCAGCTTGCAGGGGACAGGGTTAAGGACAGATACGCAGTATTTT
TRBV5-6	12	-	TRBJ2-7	many	CASSVLSYEQYF	TGTGCCAGCAGCGTCCTCTCCTACGAGCAGTACTTC
TRBV5-5	15	-	TRBJ1-4	few	CASSWGGPANEKLFF	TGTGCCAGCAGCTGGGGGGGTCCAGCTAATGAAAAACTGTTTTTT
TRBV4-1	13	-	TRBJ1-6	many	CASGRMMDSPLHF	TGCGCCAGCGGAAGGATGATGGACTCACCCCTCCACTTT
TRBV10-2	12	-	TRBJ2-7	few	CASSDVSYEQYF	TGCGCCAGCAGTGACGTTTCCTACGAGCAGTACTTC
TRBV4-3	17	TRBD2	TRBJ2-3	few	CASSQDWTSGYTDTQYF	TGCGCCAGCAGCCAAGATTGGACTAGCGGTTACACAGATACGCAGTATTTT
TRBV29-1	11	TRBD1	TRBJ1-2	many	CSVGQSWGYTF	TGCAGCGTGGGACAGTCTTGGGGCTACACCTTC
TRBV28	14	-	TRBJ1-6	few	CASGRSSYNSPLHF	TGTGCCAGCGGACGGTCCTCCTATAATTCACCCCTCCACTTT
TRBV29-1	16	-	TRBJ1-1	medium-sized	CSVCPLTGPGDTEAFF	TGCAGCGTCTGCCCCCTTACAGGGCCAGGTGACACTGAAGCTTTCTTT
TRBV6-5	16	-	TRBJ2-6	-	CASSYGGNSGANVLTF	TGTGCCAGCAGTTATGGGGGGAACTCTGGGGCCAACGTCCTGACTTTC
TRBV3-1	17	TRBD1	TRBJ2-3	-	CASSQGYRTGRTDTQYF	TGTGCCAGCAGCCAAGGTTATAGGACAGGGCGCACAGATACGCAGTATTTT